The rows below give T cell receptor beta chains drawn from one sample of a study of T cells in Graves' hyperthyroidism and ophthalmopathy. TCRdb independently ran MiXCR on the multiplex PCR reads; one entry per CDR3 protein. The top ten hold 28% of the sample, which has 350,000 to 450,000 distinct CDR3 sequences, roughly an eighth seen once. Sequences were obtained from blood. The receptors come from a man aged 50-60 years with Graves' ophthalmopathy. Both conserved end residues are part of each CDR3.

V gene: TRBV5-4
CDR3 protein: CASGSFSLGGRPYGYTF

V gene: TRBV12-3/TRBV12-4
CDR3 protein: CASSPRVPNEKLFF

V gene: TRBV3-1
CDR3 protein: CASSPSGNQETQYF

V gene: TRBV5-1
CDR3 protein: CASSTKVDSYGTNEKLFF

V gene: TRBV7-8
CDR3 protein: CASSFQVLGDTQYF

V gene: TRBV12-3/TRBV12-4
CDR3 protein: CASSRGQLGANEQFF

V gene: TRBV5-6
CDR3 protein: CASSLDVDTQYF

V gene: TRBV11-2
CDR3 protein: CASSLEATNTDTQYF

V gene: TRBV3-1
CDR3 protein: CASQAGWGLYEQYF

V gene: TRBV19
CDR3 protein: CASSFIGYGYTF

V gene: TRBV7-3
CDR3 protein: CASSRGRLDTQYF

V gene: TRBV10-3
CDR3 protein: CAIRDDKTQYF

V gene: TRBV11-3
CDR3 protein: CASSSNRGQDTEAFF

V gene: TRBV2
CDR3 protein: CASSRTSGATYEQYF

V gene: TRBV20-1
CDR3 protein: CSASSSGPGEQETQYF

V gene: TRBV19
CDR3 protein: CASSIGTRKEAFF

V gene: TRBV20-1
CDR3 protein: CSATSSASGIGEQYF

V gene: TRBV19
CDR3 protein: CASSNVNQPQHF

V gene: TRBV6-1
CDR3 protein: CASSLLGGRGYTF

V gene: TRBV20-1
CDR3 protein: CSAPRASEQYF

V gene: TRBV13
CDR3 protein: CASSETTGGEAQYF

V gene: TRBV6-1
CDR3 protein: CASSEDGGRKAFF

V gene: TRBV24-1
CDR3 protein: CATSDLGGDEQFF

V gene: TRBV12-3/TRBV12-4
CDR3 protein: CASSSWTSGINEQFF

V gene: TRBV11-2
CDR3 protein: CASSFPPTSGNNEQFF

V gene: TRBV20-1
CDR3 protein: CSASQGTGFGEYF

V gene: TRBV28
CDR3 protein: CAGSLLLLGQWEETQYF